The TCR beta chain described here comes from a study of shared clonotypes between healthy human individuals. Each sorted subset replicate got 200 ng genomic DNA, roughly 30,000 genomes. Sequencing was performed with immunoSEQ multiplex PCR; in TCRdb, only in-frame clones are kept and a portion is missing. The table shows roughly 1,000,000 clones, with approximately 78% occurring only once. This CDR3 spans 14 amino acids. V shed 2 bases and J shed 0 bases, with 8 bases lying between them. Germline V CDR1 and CDR2: WNHNN, SYGVQD (reference sequence). Memory CD4+ cells were the fraction left after CD45RA+ naive selection.

The rearrangement uses TRBV10-1 and TRBJ2-7; D not resolved. This clonotype was obtained from a man younger than 35 in good health. Some clones in this sample may be carry-over from other donors' samples. Sequenced input: memory CD4+ T cells from PBMCs. Subset defined: CD45RA-negative fraction. CDR3 DNA sequence: TGCGCCAGCAGTGAGAATCCGAGCTCCTACGAGCAGTACTTC. As protein: CASSENPSSYEQYF.